Presented here are 30 T cell receptor beta chains from one specimen sequenced in a study of blood T cell repertoires in COVID-19 (dated by TCRdb to 2020 to 2022). The library was made by the immunoSEQ multiplex PCR assay. In its TCRdb copy, this immuneACCESS table keeps in-frame sequences only and misses some clones. Where compared with another copy, unresolved V genes explain less than half of these, and the others have no known cause. The sample contains 500,000 or so clones, about nine tenths of them found a single time. Approximately 0.7% of the sample rests with the top ten. The sample taken for sequencing was PBMCs or T cells enriched from blood (not recorded which). Source of these receptors: a woman between 18 and 30 years old who had recovered from COVID-19.

The chain employs TRBV5-1 and TRBJ1-2; TRBD1 is a possible D gene (5 bases). Germline CDR1 SGHRS, CDR2 YFSETQ. The V and J ends lost 6 bases and 4 bases respectively, with 19 bases between them. CDR3 length: 15 amino acids. The CDR3 DNA follows: TGCGCCAGCAACCCGGGGGAGTCCAGTCTCTATGGCTACACCTTC. Its translation: CASNPGESSLYGYTF. The entire variable domain, with the rest obtained from reference TRBV5-1 and TRBJ1-2, is as follows: KAGVTQTPRYLIKTRGQQVTLSCSPISGHRSVSWYQQTPGQGLQFLFEYFSETQRNKGNFPGRFSGRQFSNSRSEMNVSTLELGDSALYLCASNPGESSLYGYTFGSGTRLTVV.

The V gene is TRBV29-1, the J gene TRBJ1-2; no clear D. CDR1 and CDR2 from the germline V gene are SQVTM and ANQGSEA. V lost 5 bases to trimming and J lost 0 bases, with 10 bases between them. The CDR3 is 13 residues long. The CDR3 is CSVTGLSNYGYTF. For the CDR3, the DNA is TGCAGCGTTACGGGTCTCTCTAACTATGGCTACACCTTC.

The chain carries TRBV11-2 and TRBJ2-7, with 10 bases aligning to TRBD2. V dropped 0 bases and J dropped 7; count of bases not matched to a gene: 12. The CDR3 consists of 17 residues. In germline, CDR1 is SGHAT, CDR2 FQNNGV. The CDR3 spells CASSLDRVGTSAGEQYF. As DNA, the CDR3 is TGTGCCAGCAGCTTAGATCGCGTGGGGACTAGCGCGGGGGAGCAGTACTTC.

The rearrangement uses TRBV9 and TRBJ2-1; D uncertain. Germline V lookup: CDR1 SGDLS, CDR2 YYNGEE. The CDR3 extends over 15 amino acids. V lost 0 bases, J lost 0 bases, and 7 bases lay in between. The CDR3 loop reads CASSVGWSSYNEQFF. Written as DNA, the CDR3 is TGTGCCAGCAGCGTAGGCTGGAGCTCCTACAATGAGCAGTTCTTC. Variable domain in full (rest from reference TRBV9 and TRBJ2-1): DSGVTQTPKHLITATGQRVTLRCSPRSGDLSVYWYQQSLDQGLQFLIQYYNGEERAKGNILERFSAQQFPDLHSELNLSSLELGDSALYFCASSVGWSSYNEQFFGPGTRLTVL.

The chain is built from TRBV5-6 and TRBJ1-2; 9 bases are shared with TRBD1. V dropped 5 bases and J dropped 5; count of bases not matched to a gene: 13. This CDR3 has 16 residues. Germline CDR1 and CDR2: SGHDT and YYEEEE. DNA of the CDR3: TGTGCCAGCAGTCGCCCTGGACAGGGGACCTATTATGGCTACACCTTC. It is translated as CASSRPGQGTYYGYTF. The full variable domain, its missing parts supplied by reference TRBV5-6 and TRBJ1-2, is DAGVTQSPTHLIKTRGQQVTLRCSPKSGHDTVSWYQQALGQGPQFIFQYYEEEERQRGNFPDRFSGHQFPNYSSELNVNALLLGDSALYLCASSRPGQGTYYGYTFGSGTRLTVV.

The chain uses TRBV7-2 and TRBJ1-2; the D is unclear. Trimming shortened V by 3 bases and J by 2 bases, and 7 bases separated the two germline ends. This CDR3 spans 13 amino acids. CDR1 and CDR2 (germline): SGHTA, FQGNSA. The CDR3 sequence is CASSFTHNYGYTF. The DNA of the CDR3 is TGTGCCAGCAGCTTCACTCACAACTATGGCTACACCTTC.

This CDR3 reads CASQTWTGETQYF. DNA for the CDR3: TGTGCCAGCCAAACCTGGACAGGAGAGACCCAGTACTTC. The V gene is TRBV7-2, the J gene TRBJ2-5; 7 bases are a match to TRBD1. The J segment lost 4 bases and the V segment lost 8 bases, leaving 7 bases of the junction unmatched. This CDR3 spans 13 amino acids. Germline V gene data show CDR1 as SGHTA and CDR2 as FQGNSA.

The chain employs TRBV2 and TRBJ2-5; tentatively, D is TRBD2 (5 bases). The germline CDR1 and CDR2 sequences are SNHLY and FYNNEI. CDR3 length: 13 amino acids. V lost 3 bases to trimming and J lost 5 bases, with 10 bases between them. The CDR3 is CASSEIRGETQYF. CDR3 bases: TGTGCCAGCAGTGAGATCCGCGGGGAGACCCAGTACTTC. The whole variable domain, remainder taken from reference TRBV2 and TRBJ2-5, is EPEVTQTPSHQVTQMGQEVILRCVPISNHLYFYWYRQILGQKVEFLVSFYNNEISEKSEIFDDQFSVERPDGSNFTLKIRSTKLEDSAMYFCASSEIRGETQYFGPGTRLLVL.

The chain recombines TRBV9 with TRBJ1-4, with 11 positions matching TRBD1. V gave up 0 bases and J gave up 8 bases; unmatched junction bases: 3. The germline gives CDR1 SGDLS, CDR2 YYNGEE. The CDR3 length is 15 residues. The CDR3 loop is CASSVGGQGDEKLFF. In DNA form, the CDR3 reads TGTGCCAGCAGCGTAGGGGGACAGGGGGACGAAAAACTGTTTTTT. Full variable domain (remainder filled in from reference TRBV9 and TRBJ1-4): DSGVTQTPKHLITATGQRVTLRCSPRSGDLSVYWYQQSLDQGLQFLIQYYNGEERAKGNILERFSAQQFPDLHSELNLSSLELGDSALYFCASSVGGQGDEKLFFGSGTQLSVL.

The chain is built from TRBV28 and TRBJ1-1; 9 nucleotides align to TRBD1. The V segment lost 5 bases and the J segment 1 base; nucleotides outside the gene matches: 5. The germline CDR1 and CDR2 sequences are MDHEN and SYDVKM. This CDR3 spans 15 amino acids. The CDR3 region is CASSPRTGENTEAFF. DNA for the CDR3: TGTGCCAGCAGTCCCCGGACAGGGGAGAACACTGAAGCTTTCTTT. Based on the CDR3 plus reference TRBV28 and TRBJ1-1, the full variable domain is DVKVTQSSRYLVKRTGEKVFLECVQDMDHENMFWYRQDPGLGLRLIYFSYDVKMKEKGDIPEGYSVSREKKERFSLILESASTNQTSMYLCASSPRTGENTEAFFGQGTRLTVV.

This chain connects TRBV19 to TRBJ2-2, with TRBD2 as a possible D gene (5 bases). Germline CDR1 reads LNHDA; CDR2 reads SQIVND (reference sequence). This CDR3 is 15 amino acids long. V lost 1 base and J 3 bases, leaving 9 bases between the germline ends. The CDR3, as DNA: TGTGCCAGTAGTATAGCTACTAGAGACACCGGGGAGCTGTTTTTT. The encoded protein is CASSIATRDTGELFF.

The chain has TRBV6-6 and TRBJ2-7; 7 bases fit TRBD2. Germline values: CDR1 MNHNY, CDR2 SVGAGI (reference sequence). Trimming at V came to 6 bases and at J to 6 bases, leaving 14 bases not matched to a gene. The CDR3 has 15 amino acids. The CDR3 is CASSHAGLSGSEQYF. The CDR3 DNA reads as TGTGCCAGCAGCCACGCGGGACTATCCGGAAGCGAGCAGTACTTC.

The rearrangement joins TRBV3-1 (or the pseudogene TRBV3-2) to TRBJ1-1; D is uncertain. CDR1 and CDR2 from the germline V gene are LGHDT and YNNKEL (reference sequence). The CDR3 covers 12 residues. The V end lost 5 bases, the J end lost 4 bases, and 8 bases lay between the germline ends. CDR3 amino acids: CASSFRSTEAFF. In DNA form, the CDR3 reads TGTGCCAGCAGCTTCCGCAGCACTGAAGCTTTCTTT.

The chain links TRBV6-5 to TRBJ2-7; maybe TRBD2 (5 bases). The CDR3 runs to 10 residues. Germline CDR1 reads MNHEY; CDR2 reads SVGAGI. V was cut by 7 bases and J by 9 bases, with 10 bases left in between. CDR3 loop: CASTEGRQYF. CDR3 nucleotide sequence: TGTGCCAGCACCGAGGGCCGGCAGTACTTC.

The genes are TRBV5-4 and TRBJ1-2; D is possibly TRBD1 (6 bases). The V gene's germline CDR1 is SGHNT and CDR2 YYREEE (reference sequence). Trimming cost V 1 base and J 7 bases, with 11 bases left between them. The CDR3 covers 13 residues. This CDR3 reads CASSLRGGGGYTF. In nucleotides, the CDR3 is TGTGCCAGCAGCTTGAGGGGGGGAGGTGGCTACACCTTC.

The J gene is TRBJ1-1, the V gene TRBV7-9; D is ambiguous. CDR1 SEHNR and CDR2 FQNEAQ come from the germline V gene (reference sequence). Trimming pared 5 bases from V and 12 bases from J, leaving 13 bases between. The CDR3 is 11 residues long. The CDR3 DNA reads TGTGCCAGCAGCCCCCCTAACGGGACTTTCTTT. It is translated as CASSPPNGTFF. Looking up the rest from reference TRBV7-9 and TRBJ1-1 gives the full variable domain: DTGVSQNPRHKITKRGQNVTFRCDPISEHNRLYWYRQTLGQGPEFLTYFQNEAQLEKSRLLSDRFSAERPKGSFSTLEIQRTEQGDSAMYLCASSPPNGTFFGQGTRLTVV.

The J gene is TRBJ2-1, the V gene TRBV6-1, with TRBD2 matching 10 bases. There are 16 residues in the CDR3. CDR1 MNHNS and CDR2 SASEGT come from the germline V gene. V lost 4 bases, J lost 4 bases, and 7 bases stayed unmatched. This chain's CDR3 is CASSVASGGLYNEQFF. DNA of the CDR3: TGTGCCAGCAGTGTGGCTAGCGGGGGCCTATACAATGAGCAGTTCTTC.

The chain joins TRBV19 to TRBJ2-2, with 15 positions matching TRBD2. Germline lookup yields CDR1 LNHDA and CDR2 SQIVND (reference sequence). V shed 4 bases and J 3 bases; nucleotides not matched to a gene: 9. This CDR3 spans 19 amino acids. The CDR3 DNA is TGTGCCAGTAGTACCGGACTAGCGGGGGGGCGGTGGGACACCGGGGAGCTGTTTTTT. Protein product: CASSTGLAGGRWDTGELFF.

Only one count was recorded for this clone. The gene calls are TRBV6-5 and TRBJ1-6, with 8 bases aligning to TRBD1. V was clipped by 5 bases and J by 6 bases; unmatched bases: 3. The CDR3 extends over 14 amino acids. Germline V gene data show CDR1 as MNHEY and CDR2 as SVGAGI. For the CDR3, the DNA is TGTGCCAGCAGTCTTCAGGGGGCTAATTCACCCCTCCACTTT. Encoded protein: CASSLQGANSPLHF.

V and J are TRBV5-1 and TRBJ1-3; no clear D gene. Germline lookup yields CDR1 SGHRS and CDR2 YFSETQ. V shed 4 bases and J shed 4 bases, with 9 bases lying between them. CDR3 length equals 13 residues. The CDR3 DNA sequence: TGCGCCAGCAGCCCCTTGGAGGGAAACACCATATATTTT. Its translation: CASSPLEGNTIYF.

The chain joins TRBV19 to TRBJ2-2, with a tentative D call TRBD2 (6 bases). Germline V gene lookup returns CDR1 LNHDA and CDR2 SQIVND (reference sequence). The CDR3 consists of 16 residues. V dropped 3 bases and J dropped 0 bases, with 11 bases sitting between them. CDR3 sequence reads: CASSMNGGTNTGELFF. CDR3 nucleotide sequence: TGTGCCAGTAGTATGAATGGGGGGACGAACACCGGGGAGCTGTTTTTT.

V is TRBV2 and J is TRBJ2-3; 7 nucleotides line up with TRBD1. After removal of 10 bases from V and 7 bases from J, the junction contained 11 bases not matched to a gene. Germline-derived CDR1 and CDR2 are SNHLY and FYNNEI. This CDR3 spans 13 amino acids. Written as DNA, the CDR3 is TGTGCCACACAGGGGCTCAGATTATATACGCAGTATTTT. Translated: CATQGLRLYTQYF.

The chain carries TRBV5-1 and TRBJ1-3; a possible D gene is TRBD1 (5 bases). Deletions cut 4 bases from V and 8 bases from J, with 13 bases between. From germline, CDR1 is SGHRS and CDR2 YFSETQ. The CDR3 has 13 residues. In DNA form, the CDR3 reads TGCGCCAGCAGCCTTCAGGGAGGGGACACCATATATTTT. Its translation: CASSLQGGDTIYF. Drawing the rest from reference TRBV5-1 and TRBJ1-3, the complete variable domain is KAGVTQTPRYLIKTRGQQVTLSCSPISGHRSVSWYQQTPGQGLQFLFEYFSETQRNKGNFPGRFSGRQFSNSRSEMNVSTLELGDSALYLCASSLQGGDTIYFGEGSWLTVV.

This clone was seen only once. The rearrangement links TRBV7-9 to TRBJ2-7; TRBD1 might be the D (5 bases). The CDR3 is made up of 13 amino acids. Germline V gene data show CDR1 as SEHNR and CDR2 as FQNEAQ (reference sequence). V was shortened by 1 base and J by 2 bases, with 6 bases between the two germline ends. The CDR3 nucleotides are TGTGCCAGCAGCTTAGACAGGACCTACGAGCAGTACTTC. It is translated as CASSLDRTYEQYF.

J is TRBJ1-6 and V is TRBV5-4; D is unresolved. This CDR3 comprises 16 residues. V was cut by 0 bases and J by 7 bases, with 14 bases left in between. CDR1 and CDR2 from the germline V gene are SGHNT and YYREEE (reference sequence). The CDR3, as DNA: TGTGCCAGCAGCTTGGGACGGTCGAGGGAGAATTCACCCCTCCACTTT. Its translation is CASSLGRSRENSPLHF.

This chain uses TRBV10-1 with TRBJ2-2; no clear D gene. V lost 4 bases, J lost 3 bases, and 9 bases lay in between. Germline V CDR1 and CDR2: WNHNN, SYGVQD (reference sequence). The CDR3 consists of 14 residues. CDR3 in amino acids: CASSGGIDTGELFF. The CDR3 DNA follows: TGCGCCAGCAGTGGAGGTATCGACACCGGGGAGCTGTTTTTT.

This chain uses TRBV19 with TRBJ2-5, with no clear D. The CDR3 extends over 13 amino acids. Between the trimmed V and J ends, which lost 4 bases and 2 bases, there was a span of 8 bases. The V gene's germline CDR1 is LNHDA and CDR2 SQIVND (reference sequence). The CDR3 sequence is CASSSAKQETQYF. CDR3 DNA sequence: TGTGCCAGTAGTAGCGCCAAGCAAGAGACCCAGTACTTC.

This chain links TRBV6-5 with TRBJ1-2; no clear D. V lost 1 base, J lost 2 bases, and 8 bases lay in between. Germline assignment: CDR1 MNHEY and CDR2 SVGAGI. The CDR3 runs to 14 residues. DNA for the CDR3: TGTGCCAGCAGTTACTTGGCCGGGAACTATGGCTACACCTTC. It specifies CASSYLAGNYGYTF.

The table lists this clone with a few counts. The chain carries TRBV5-4 and TRBJ2-2; D is possibly TRBD1 (6 bases). This CDR3 is 15 amino acids long. Between the trimmed V and J ends, which lost 3 bases and 5 bases, there was a span of 14 bases. The germline gives CDR1 SGHNT, CDR2 YYREEE (reference sequence). The chain's CDR3 is CASSSYGGTTGELFF. In nucleotides, the CDR3 is TGTGCCAGCAGCTCCTACGGTGGGACAACCGGGGAGCTGTTTTTT. Filled out from reference TRBV5-4 and TRBJ2-2, the complete variable domain reads ETGVTQSPTHLIKTRGQQVTLRCSSQSGHNTVSWYQQALGQGPQFIFQYYREEENGRGNFPPRFSGLQFPNYSSELNVNALELDDSALYLCASSSYGGTTGELFFGEGSRLTVL.

The rearrangement links TRBV27 to TRBJ1-2, with D maybe TRBD1 (5 bases). In germline, CDR1 is MNHEY, CDR2 SMNVEV (reference sequence). This CDR3 contains 13 residues. V lost 6 bases to trimming and J lost 4 bases, with 12 bases between them. The CDR3 reads CASRQGEGYGYTF. The CDR3 DNA reads as TGTGCCAGCAGGCAAGGGGAGGGCTATGGCTACACCTTC.